The count of the clone carrying this T cell receptor (beta chain) is one. The antigen is undetermined. The data are from a study of chemoradiotherapy in HPV16-positive cancers. The V gene's germline CDR1 is SGDLS and CDR2 YYNGEE. V trimming: 3 bases; J trimming: 0 bases; junction bases outside the gene matches: 12. The CDR3 is made up of 18 amino acids. Findings of the study overall: Candidate HPV-specific clones and E7-related TCR motifs grew in tumor during treatment.

Assay: immunoSEQ multiplex PCR; the TCRdb copy retains only in-frame clones and omits some. The table lists approximately 12,000 clones, roughly 80% of them singletons. This sample was taken from a patient who underwent chemoradiotherapy. This chain links TRBV9 with TRBJ2-7, with 10 bases fitting TRBD2. The TCR originated in a human donor with HPV-associated anogenital cancer. Here the CDR3 reads CASSEVPAGGKISYEQYF. CDR3 sequence (DNA): TGTGCCAGCAGCGAGGTGCCAGCGGGAGGGAAAATCTCCTACGAGCAGTACTTC.